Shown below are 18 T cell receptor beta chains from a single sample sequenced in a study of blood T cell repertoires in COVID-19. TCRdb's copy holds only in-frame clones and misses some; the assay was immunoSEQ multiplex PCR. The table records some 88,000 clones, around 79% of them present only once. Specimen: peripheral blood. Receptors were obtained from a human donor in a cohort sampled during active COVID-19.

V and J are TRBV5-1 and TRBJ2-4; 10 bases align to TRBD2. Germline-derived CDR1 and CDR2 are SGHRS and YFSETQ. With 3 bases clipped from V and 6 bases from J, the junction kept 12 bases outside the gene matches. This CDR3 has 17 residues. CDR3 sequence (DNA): TGCGCCAGCAGCTACTCTAGCGGGGGAGAGTTGGGAAACATTCAGTACTTC. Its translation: CASSYSSGGELGNIQYF.

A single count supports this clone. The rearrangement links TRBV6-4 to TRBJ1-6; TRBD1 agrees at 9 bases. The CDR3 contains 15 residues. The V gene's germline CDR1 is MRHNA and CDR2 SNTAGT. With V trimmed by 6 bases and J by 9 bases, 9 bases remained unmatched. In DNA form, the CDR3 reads TGTGCCAGCAGCCCCCGGGACAGGGATGGTTCACCCCTCCACTTT. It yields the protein CASSPRDRDGSPLHF.

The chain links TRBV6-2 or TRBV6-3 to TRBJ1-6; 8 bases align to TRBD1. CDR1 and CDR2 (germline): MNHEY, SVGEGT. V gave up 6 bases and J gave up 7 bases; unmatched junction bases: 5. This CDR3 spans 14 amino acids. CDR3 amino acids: CASSPDRDNSPLHF. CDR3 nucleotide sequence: TGTGCCAGCAGCCCGGACAGGGACAATTCACCCCTCCACTTT.

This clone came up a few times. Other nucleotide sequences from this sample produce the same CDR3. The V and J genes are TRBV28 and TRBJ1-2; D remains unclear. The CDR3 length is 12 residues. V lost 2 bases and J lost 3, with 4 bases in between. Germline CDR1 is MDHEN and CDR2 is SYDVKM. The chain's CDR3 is CASSLQDYGYTF. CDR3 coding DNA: TGTGCCAGCAGTTTACAGGACTATGGCTACACCTTC.

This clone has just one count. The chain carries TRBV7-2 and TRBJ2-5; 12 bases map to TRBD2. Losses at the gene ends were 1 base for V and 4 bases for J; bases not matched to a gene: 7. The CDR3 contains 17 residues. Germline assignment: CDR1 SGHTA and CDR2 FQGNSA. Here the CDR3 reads CASSLGLAGAQTETQYF. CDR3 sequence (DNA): TGTGCCAGCAGCTTAGGACTAGCGGGAGCTCAGACAGAGACCCAGTACTTC. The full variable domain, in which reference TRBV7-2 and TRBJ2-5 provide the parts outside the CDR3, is GAGVSQSPSNKVTEKGKDVELRCDPISGHTALYWYRQSLGQGLEFLIYFQGNSAPDKSGLPSDRFSAERTGGSVSTLTIQRTQQEDSAVYLCASSLGLAGAQTETQYFGPGTRLLVL.

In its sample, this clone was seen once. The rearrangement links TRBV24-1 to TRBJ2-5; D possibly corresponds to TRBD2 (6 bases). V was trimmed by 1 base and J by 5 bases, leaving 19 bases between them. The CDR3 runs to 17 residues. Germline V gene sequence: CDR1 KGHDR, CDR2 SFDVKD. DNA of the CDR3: TGTGCCACCAGTGATTTAGTAGGGGACCCTCGGGGGGAGACCCAGTACTTC. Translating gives CATSDLVGDPRGETQYF.

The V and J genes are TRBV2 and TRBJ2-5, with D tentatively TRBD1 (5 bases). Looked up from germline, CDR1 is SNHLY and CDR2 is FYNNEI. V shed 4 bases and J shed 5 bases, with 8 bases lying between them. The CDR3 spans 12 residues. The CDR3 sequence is CASSVTVETQYF. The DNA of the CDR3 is TGTGCCAGCAGTGTGACAGTTGAGACCCAGTACTTC.

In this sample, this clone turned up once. CDR3 nucleotide sequence: TGTGCCAGCAGCTTCTCCGAAAAACTGTTTTTT. Its protein product is CASSFSEKLFF. The chain couples TRBV3-1 (or the pseudogene TRBV3-2) to TRBJ1-4, with D uncertain. The CDR3 runs 11 residues. Germline-derived CDR1 and CDR2 are LGHDT and YNNKEL (reference sequence). The V and J ends lost 5 bases and 8 bases respectively, with 6 bases between them.

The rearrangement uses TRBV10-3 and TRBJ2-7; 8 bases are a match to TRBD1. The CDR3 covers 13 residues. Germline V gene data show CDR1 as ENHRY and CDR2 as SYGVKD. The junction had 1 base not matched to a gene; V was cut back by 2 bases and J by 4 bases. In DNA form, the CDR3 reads TGTGCCATCAGTGAGCGACAGGGGTACGAGCAGTACTTC. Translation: CAISERQGYEQYF.

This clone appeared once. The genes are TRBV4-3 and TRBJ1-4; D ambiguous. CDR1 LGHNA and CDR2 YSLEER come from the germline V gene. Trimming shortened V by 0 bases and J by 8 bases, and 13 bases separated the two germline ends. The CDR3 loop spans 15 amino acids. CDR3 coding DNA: TGCGCCAGCAGCCAAGATAGCGGCACTCCGGAAAAACTGTTTTTT. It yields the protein CASSQDSGTPEKLFF.

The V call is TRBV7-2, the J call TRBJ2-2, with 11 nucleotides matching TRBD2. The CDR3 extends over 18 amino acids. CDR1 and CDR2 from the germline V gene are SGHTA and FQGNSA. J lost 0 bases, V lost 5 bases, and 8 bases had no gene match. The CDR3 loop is CASSPSGGLAANTGELFF. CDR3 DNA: TGTGCCAGCAGCCCTAGTGGGGGACTAGCGGCGAACACCGGGGAGCTGTTTTTT.

The CDR3 region has the DNA TGTGCCAGCAGCCAATCAGACAGTGAAAAACTGTTTTTT. Translating gives CASSQSDSEKLFF. J is TRBJ1-4 and V is TRBV7-9; the D gene is possibly TRBD1 (5 bases). Per germline, CDR1 SEHNR and CDR2 FQNEAQ (reference sequence). Trimming took 5 bases from V and 7 from J, leaving 11 bases between them. CDR3 length: 13 residues. Full variable domain (remainder filled in from reference TRBV7-9 and TRBJ1-4): DTGVSQNPRHKITKRGQNVTFRCDPISEHNRLYWYRQTLGQGPEFLTYFQNEAQLEKSRLLSDRFSAERPKGSFSTLEIQRTEQGDSAMYLCASSQSDSEKLFFGSGTQLSVL.

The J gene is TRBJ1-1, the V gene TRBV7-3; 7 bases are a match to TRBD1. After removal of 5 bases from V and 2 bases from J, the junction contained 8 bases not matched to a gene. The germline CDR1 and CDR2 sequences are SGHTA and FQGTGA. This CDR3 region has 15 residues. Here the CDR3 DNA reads TGTGCCAGCAGCCTAGATGGACAGGTTAACACTGAAGCTTTCTTT. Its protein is CASSLDGQVNTEAFF.

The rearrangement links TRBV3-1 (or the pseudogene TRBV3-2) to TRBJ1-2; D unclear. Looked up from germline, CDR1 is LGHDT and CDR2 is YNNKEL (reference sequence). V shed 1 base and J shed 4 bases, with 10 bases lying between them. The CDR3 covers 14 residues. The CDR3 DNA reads TGTGCCAGCAGCCAAGGGGCGTTTCCCTATGGCTACACCTTC. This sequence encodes CASSQGAFPYGYTF.

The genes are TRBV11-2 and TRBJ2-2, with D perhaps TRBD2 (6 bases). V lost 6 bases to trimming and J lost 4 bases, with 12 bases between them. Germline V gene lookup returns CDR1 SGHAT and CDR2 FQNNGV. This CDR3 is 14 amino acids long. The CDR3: CASRDMGGTGELFF. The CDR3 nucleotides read TGTGCCAGCAGGGACATGGGGGGCACCGGGGAGCTGTTTTTT.

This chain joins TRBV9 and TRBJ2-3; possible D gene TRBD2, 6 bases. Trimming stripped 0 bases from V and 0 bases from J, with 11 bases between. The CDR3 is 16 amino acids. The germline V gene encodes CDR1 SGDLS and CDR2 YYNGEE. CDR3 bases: TGTGCCAGCAGCGTAGGCCCTAGCGCTAGCACAGATACGCAGTATTTT. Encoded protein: CASSVGPSASTDTQYF.

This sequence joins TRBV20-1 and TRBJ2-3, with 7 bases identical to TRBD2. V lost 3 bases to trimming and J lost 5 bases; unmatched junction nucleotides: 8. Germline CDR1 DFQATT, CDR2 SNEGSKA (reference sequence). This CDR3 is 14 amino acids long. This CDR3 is CSASRGGRGDTQYF. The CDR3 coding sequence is TGCAGTGCTAGTCGTGGCGGGAGAGGAGATACGCAGTATTTT.

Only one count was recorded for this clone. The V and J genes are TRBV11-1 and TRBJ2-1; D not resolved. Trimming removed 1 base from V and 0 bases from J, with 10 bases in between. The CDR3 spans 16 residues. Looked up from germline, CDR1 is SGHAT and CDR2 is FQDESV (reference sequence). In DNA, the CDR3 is TGTGCCAGCAGCTTAGACCGCGAGAGCTCCTACAATGAGCAGTTCTTC. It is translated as CASSLDRESSYNEQFF.